These 17 T cell receptor beta chains share one sample of origin, sequenced in a study of blood T cells in healthy people across ages. Next came a second PCR, run for about 6 to 12 cycles, which used a sample-barcoded 5' primer along with a J-beta primer mix. TCRdb re-derived calls from the 5' RACE reads in MiXCR, one entry per CDR3 protein. The sample consists of approximately 1,000,000 distinct CDR3 sequences, around 43% of them appearing once. Sequenced material: blood. The receptors were gathered from a woman aged 60-75 years in good health.

This clonotype came up a few times. The chain recombines TRBV25-1 with TRBJ2-7, with TRBD2 identical over 8 bases. The germline gives CDR1 MGHDK, CDR2 SYGVNS. The CDR3 has 14 amino acids. V trimming: 3 bases; J trimming: 3 bases; junction bases outside the gene matches: 4. The CDR3 sequence: CASSDPGTSYEQYF. DNA for the CDR3: TGTGCCAGCAGTGACCCCGGGACTAGCTACGAGCAGTACTTC.

Only a few counts were recorded for this clonotype. The chain joins TRBV5-1 to TRBJ2-3, with 13 bases lining up with TRBD2. The germline gives CDR1 SGHRS, CDR2 YFSETQ. Trimming cost V 4 bases and J 2 bases; bases outside gene matches: 7. The CDR3 runs 17 residues. In nucleotides, the CDR3 is TGCGCCAGCAGCGGACCCGGGACTAGCGGGAACACAGATACGCAGTATTTT. Residues: CASSGPGTSGNTDTQYF. Together with reference TRBV5-1 and TRBJ2-3, the CDR3 gives the full variable domain: KAGVTQTPRYLIKTRGQQVTLSCSPISGHRSVSWYQQTPGQGLQFLFEYFSETQRNKGNFPGRFSGRQFSNSRSEMNVSTLELGDSALYLCASSGPGTSGNTDTQYFGPGTRLTVL.

The J gene is TRBJ2-7, the V gene TRBV10-3; 8 nucleotides match TRBD1. Losses at the gene ends were 2 bases for V and 6 bases for J; bases not matched to a gene: 3. There are 13 residues in the CDR3. CDR1 ENHRY and CDR2 SYGVKD come from the germline V gene. The DNA for the CDR3 is TGTGCCATCAGTGAGGCCAGGGGGCGCGAGCAGTACTTC. Protein sequence: CAISEARGREQYF.

This clonotype showed up just a few times. This chain connects TRBV2 to TRBJ2-4; TRBD2 matches at 13 bases. The J call may be mistaken, given a closer DNA end match to TRBJ2-7. This CDR3 contains 16 residues. Germline lookup yields CDR1 SNHLY and CDR2 FYNNEI. CDR3 DNA sequence: TGTGCCAGCAGTGAAGGACTAGCGGGAGGCGTAAGCGAGCAGTACTTC. This codes for CASSEGLAGGVSEQYF.

V and J are TRBV11-2 and TRBJ2-1, with 7 nucleotides matching TRBD2. The V segment lost 4 bases and the J segment 15 bases; nucleotides outside the gene matches: 12. Germline V gene sequence: CDR1 SGHAT, CDR2 FQNNGV. The CDR3 runs to 13 residues. CDR3 amino acids: CASSWNDGTKLFF. The CDR3 DNA follows: TGTGCCAGCAGCTGGAACGACGGGACTAAACTGTTCTTC.

This clonotype appeared a few times. The CDR3 bases are TGTGCCATCTCGCGGACATCCCCCTACGAGCAGTACTTC. This encodes CAISRTSPYEQYF. The chain combines TRBV10-3 with TRBJ2-7; D possibly corresponds to TRBD1 (5 bases). The ends were cut back, 8 bases at V and 2 bases at J, with 13 bases in the middle. The CDR3 contains 13 residues. The V gene's germline CDR1 is ENHRY and CDR2 SYGVKD.

This clonotype was seen a handful of times. The genes are TRBV6-2 or TRBV6-3 and TRBJ1-2; D gene ambiguous. The CDR3 loop spans 12 amino acids. Trimming left V 7 bases short and J 6 bases short, with 12 bases between. Germline CDR1 is MNHEY and CDR2 is SVGEGT. This CDR3 is CASTHLRDGYTF. The CDR3 DNA is TGTGCCAGCACTCACTTACGGGATGGCTACACCTTC.

The gene calls are TRBV27 and TRBJ1-4; no clear D. The V gene's germline CDR1 is MNHEY and CDR2 SMNVEV (reference sequence). This CDR3 has 14 amino acids. V dropped 5 bases and J dropped 7 bases, with 14 bases sitting between them. The chain's CDR3 is CASSPTALGEKLFF. The CDR3 DNA reads as TGTGCCAGCAGTCCCACAGCCCTGGGTGAAAAACTGTTTTTT.

This chain uses TRBV6-6 with TRBJ1-5; TRBD1 might be the D (5 bases). The CDR3 extends over 17 amino acids. Germline values: CDR1 MNHNY, CDR2 SVGAGI (reference sequence). The V gene lost 7 bases and the J gene lost 1 base, with 20 bases spanning the gap. This CDR3 is CASTLFGGIRSNQPQHF. The DNA of the CDR3 is TGTGCCAGCACTCTTTTTGGGGGGATAAGGAGCAATCAGCCCCAGCATTTT.

V and J are TRBV29-1 and TRBJ1-1, with 7 bases identical to TRBD1. Germline loops: CDR1 SQVTM, CDR2 ANQGSEA. V shed 1 base, J shed 10 bases, and the junction held 9 bases outside the gene matches. The CDR3 covers 13 residues. As DNA, the CDR3 is TGCAGCGTTGAAGGTCACCAGGGGGATAGAGCTTTCTTT. Amino acids: CSVEGHQGDRAFF.

This clonotype was recorded once. The gene calls are TRBV18 and TRBJ1-5; a weak D match, TRBD1 (5 bases). Per germline, CDR1 KGHSH and CDR2 LQKENI. Trimming took off 8 bases at V and 5 bases at J, with 16 bases between the two ends. The CDR3 is made up of 14 amino acids. The CDR3 sequence is CASQNSGRDQPQHF. CDR3 DNA: TGTGCCAGCCAAAATTCGGGACGGGATCAGCCCCAGCATTTT.

The table lists this clonotype with a few counts. The genes are TRBV7-3 and TRBJ2-1; 7 nucleotides agree with TRBD2. The length of the CDR3 is 17 residues. The V gene end was trimmed by 2 bases and the J gene end by 9 bases; junction bases not matched to a gene: 16. Germline CDR1 is SGHTA and CDR2 is FQGTGA. The CDR3 spells CASSLGPSGKGWSEQFF. CDR3 sequence (DNA): TGTGCCAGCAGCTTAGGCCCAAGCGGGAAGGGGTGGAGTGAGCAGTTCTTC.

In this sample, this clonotype turned up many times. The chain recombines TRBV10-3 with TRBJ2-7; no definite D call. The germline gives CDR1 ENHRY, CDR2 SYGVKD. The CDR3 is made up of 13 amino acids. V was shortened by 2 bases and J by 3 bases, with 8 bases between the two germline ends. The CDR3 sequence is CAISEGPLYEQYF. For the CDR3, the DNA is TGTGCCATCAGTGAGGGACCTCTCTACGAGCAGTACTTC.

In its sample, this clonotype was seen a few times. The chain carries TRBV9 and TRBJ2-3, with 11 positions matching TRBD2. Looked up from germline, CDR1 is SGDLS and CDR2 is YYNGEE. V shed 0 bases and J 8 bases; nucleotides not matched to a gene: 11. The CDR3 consists of 17 residues. For the CDR3, the DNA is TGTGCCAGCAGCGTAGGAATCGGACTAGCGGGTGGGAGTACGCAGTATTTT. This translates into CASSVGIGLAGGSTQYF.

This rearrangement joins TRBV15 to TRBJ2-7, with 10 positions matching TRBD1. CDR3 length equals 16 residues. Trimming took 0 bases from V and 3 from J; bases not matched to a gene: 5. From germline, CDR1 is LNHNV and CDR2 YYDKDF (reference sequence). In DNA, the CDR3 is TGTGCCACCAGCAGAGATCAGGGGACAGGGGTCTACGAGCAGTACTTC. It yields the protein CATSRDQGTGVYEQYF.

The chain has TRBV20-1 and TRBJ2-6, with D possibly being TRBD1 (5 bases). The CDR3 is 16 amino acids. The germline CDR1 and CDR2 sequences are DFQATT and SNEGSKA (reference sequence). The V gene lost 4 bases and the J gene lost 0 bases, with 13 bases spanning the gap. The CDR3 here is CSANPDNPSGANVLTF. CDR3 nucleotide sequence: TGCAGTGCTAACCCGGACAACCCCTCTGGGGCCAACGTCCTGACTTTC.

This clonotype was counted between two and nine times. The rearrangement links TRBV21-1 to TRBJ1-5; the table's D call, TRBD1, was not checked against the DNA. TRBV21-1 is a pseudogene locus. The CDR3 spans 19 residues. The CDR3 protein is CASSKDPQVLCGDAQPQHF. The CDR3 DNA is TGTGCCAGCAGCAAAGACCCCCAGGTCCTCTGTGGGGATGCTCAGCCCCAGCATTTT.